This TCR beta chain was sequenced in a study of beta chain features in type 1 diabetes. Study observations and caveats: Moderately but significantly shorter TCRB CDR3s were found in Type 1 diabetes patients in all four CD4+ subsets.

Trimming left V 3 bases short and J 8 bases short, with 11 bases between. In germline, CDR1 is KGHSH, CDR2 LQKENI. The CDR3 has 13 residues. CD4+ naive, central memory, regulatory and stem cell-like memory cells were sorted via CD45RO/CCR7/CD25/CD127/CD95/CD27. The investigators reverse transcribed all of the isolated RNA, so they sequenced expressed TCRB transcripts. Clones were read by immunoSEQ multiplex PCR, and TCRdb kept only the in-frame ones, dropping some. The sample yields 250,000 to 300,000 clones, 24% seen once. This clone appeared a few times. Antigen unknown. The gene calls are TRBV18 and TRBJ2-1; possibly TRBD2 for D (5 bases). This receptor was obtained from a woman in her 30s with type 1 diabetes. Sequenced input: naive CD4+ T cells from blood. This CDR3 reads CASSPPGSDEQFF. CDR3 bases: TGTGCCAGCTCACCCCCGGGGAGCGATGAGCAGTTCTTC.